One T cell receptor beta chain is described in this entry. What it binds is unknown. Documented treatment: AdE1-LMPpoly-expanded autologous EBV-specific T-cell therapy followed by anti-PD-1 nivolumab. The data originate from a study of EBV T-cell therapy then PD-1 blockade in nasopharyngeal carcinoma. Trimming stripped 1 base from V and 8 bases from J, with 10 bases between. The CDR3 runs 13 residues. Germline V gene data show CDR1 as SGHNT and CDR2 as YYREEE (reference sequence). The assay was immunoSEQ multiplex PCR, and TCRdb's table has in-frame clones only and misses some. The data show 19,000 or so clones, approximately 80% seen once.

Sample: CD8+ T cells from blood, taken at day 0 from a patient whose treatment included autologous EBV-specific T cells and nivolumab. The TCR was taken from a middle-aged man with nasopharyngeal carcinoma. J is TRBJ2-1 and V is TRBV5-4, with D perhaps TRBD1 (6 bases). CDR3 nucleotides: TGTGCCAGCAGCTTGCACAGGGACGATGAGCAGTTCTTC. This gives the protein CASSLHRDDEQFF. Drawing the rest from reference TRBV5-4 and TRBJ2-1, the complete variable domain is ETGVTQSPTHLIKTRGQQVTLRCSSQSGHNTVSWYQQALGQGPQFIFQYYREEENGRGNFPPRFSGLQFPNYSSELNVNALELDDSALYLCASSLHRDDEQFFGPGTRLTVL.